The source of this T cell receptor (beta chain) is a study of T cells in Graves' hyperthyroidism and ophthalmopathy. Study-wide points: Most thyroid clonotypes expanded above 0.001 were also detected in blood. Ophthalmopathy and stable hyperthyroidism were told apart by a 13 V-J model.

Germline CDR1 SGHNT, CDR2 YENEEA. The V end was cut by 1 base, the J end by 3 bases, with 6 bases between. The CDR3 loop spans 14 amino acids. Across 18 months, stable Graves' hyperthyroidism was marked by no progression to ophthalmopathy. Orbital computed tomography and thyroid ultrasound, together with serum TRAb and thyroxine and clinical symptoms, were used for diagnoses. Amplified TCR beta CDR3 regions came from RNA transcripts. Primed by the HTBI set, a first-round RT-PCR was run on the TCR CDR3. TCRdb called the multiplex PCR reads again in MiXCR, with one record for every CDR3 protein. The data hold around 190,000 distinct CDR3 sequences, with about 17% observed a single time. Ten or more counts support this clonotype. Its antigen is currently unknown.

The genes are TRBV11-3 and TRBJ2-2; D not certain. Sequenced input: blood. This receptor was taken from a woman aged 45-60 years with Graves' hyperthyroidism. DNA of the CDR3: TGTGCCAGCAGCTTAGCGGGTCACACCGGGGAGCTGTTTTTT. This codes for CASSLAGHTGELFF.